This record concerns one T cell receptor (beta chain) sequence. Germline V gene data show CDR1 as LGHNA and CDR2 as YSLEER. The CDR3 has 16 amino acids. The V gene lost 1 base and the J gene lost 1 base, with 11 bases spanning the gap. Sequencing was performed with immunoSEQ multiplex PCR; in TCRdb, only in-frame clones are kept and a portion is missing. The sample has under 150,000 clones, about four fifths seen once. The data are from a study of blood T cell repertoires in COVID-19. Sequencing was carried out using PBMCs or T cells enriched from blood (not recorded which). The TCR comes from a woman between 45 and 60 years old who had been exposed to COVID-19. V gene TRBV4-3 combines with J gene TRBJ2-4; TRBD2 might be the D (7 bases). CDR3 loop: CASSQAGGAAKNIQYF. For the CDR3, the DNA is TGCGCCAGCAGCCAAGCGGGGGGCGCGGCCAAAAACATTCAGTACTTC.